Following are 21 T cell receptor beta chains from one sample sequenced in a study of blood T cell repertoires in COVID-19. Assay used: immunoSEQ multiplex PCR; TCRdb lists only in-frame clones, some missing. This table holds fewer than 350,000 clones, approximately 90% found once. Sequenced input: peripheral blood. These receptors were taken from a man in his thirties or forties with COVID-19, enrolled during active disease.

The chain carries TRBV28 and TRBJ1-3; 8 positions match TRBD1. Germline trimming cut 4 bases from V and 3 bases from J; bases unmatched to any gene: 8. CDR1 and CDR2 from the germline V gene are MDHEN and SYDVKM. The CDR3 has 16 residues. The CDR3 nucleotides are TGTGCCAGCAGTTCCCTCGGACAGGGAGGTGGAAACACCATATATTTT. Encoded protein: CASSSLGQGGGNTIYF.

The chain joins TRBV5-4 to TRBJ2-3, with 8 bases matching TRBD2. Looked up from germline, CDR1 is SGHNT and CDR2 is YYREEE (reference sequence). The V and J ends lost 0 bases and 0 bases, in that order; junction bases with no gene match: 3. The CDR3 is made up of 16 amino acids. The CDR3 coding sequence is TGTGCCAGCAGCTTGGCATTAGCGGGGAGCACAGATACGCAGTATTTT. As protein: CASSLALAGSTDTQYF.

The CDR3 here is CASSVVGGELFF. The CDR3 nucleotides read TGTGCCAGCAGCGTCGTCGGGGGGGAGCTGTTTTTT. The J gene is TRBJ2-2, the V gene TRBV9; D unresolved. Germline assignment: CDR1 SGDLS and CDR2 YYNGEE. CDR3 size: 12 residues. V was cut by 2 bases and J by 8 bases, with 7 bases left in between.

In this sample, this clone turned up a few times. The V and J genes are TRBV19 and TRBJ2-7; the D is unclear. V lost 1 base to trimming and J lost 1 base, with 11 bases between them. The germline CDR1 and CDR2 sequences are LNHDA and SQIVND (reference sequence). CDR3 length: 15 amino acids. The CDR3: CASSIGHSGSYEQYF. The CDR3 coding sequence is TGTGCCAGTAGTATAGGGCACAGTGGGTCCTACGAGCAGTACTTC.

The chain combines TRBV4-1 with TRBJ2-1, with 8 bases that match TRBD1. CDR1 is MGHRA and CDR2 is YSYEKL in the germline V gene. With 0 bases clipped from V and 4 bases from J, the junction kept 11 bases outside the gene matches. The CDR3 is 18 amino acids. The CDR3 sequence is CASSQDRWTGRGYNEQFF. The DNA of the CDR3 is TGCGCCAGCAGCCAAGATCGCTGGACAGGGCGGGGATACAATGAGCAGTTCTTC.

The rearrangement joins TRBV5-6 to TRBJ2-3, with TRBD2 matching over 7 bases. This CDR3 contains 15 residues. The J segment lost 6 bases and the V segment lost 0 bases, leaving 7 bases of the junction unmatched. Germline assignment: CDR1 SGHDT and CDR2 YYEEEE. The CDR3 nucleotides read TGTGCCAGCAGCTTGGCCTCTAGCGGCTACGATACGCAGTATTTT. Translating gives CASSLASSGYDTQYF.

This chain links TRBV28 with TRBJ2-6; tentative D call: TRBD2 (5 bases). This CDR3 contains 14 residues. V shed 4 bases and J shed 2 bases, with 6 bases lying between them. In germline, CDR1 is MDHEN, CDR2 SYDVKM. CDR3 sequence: CASSSRAGANVLTF. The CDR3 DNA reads TGTGCCAGCAGTTCGAGGGCTGGGGCCAACGTCCTGACTTTC.

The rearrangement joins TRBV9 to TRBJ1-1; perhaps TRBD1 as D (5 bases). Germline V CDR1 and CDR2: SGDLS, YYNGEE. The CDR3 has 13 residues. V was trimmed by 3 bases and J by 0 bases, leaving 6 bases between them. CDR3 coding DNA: TGTGCCAGCAGCGCAGGGTTGAACACTGAAGCTTTCTTT. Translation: CASSAGLNTEAFF.

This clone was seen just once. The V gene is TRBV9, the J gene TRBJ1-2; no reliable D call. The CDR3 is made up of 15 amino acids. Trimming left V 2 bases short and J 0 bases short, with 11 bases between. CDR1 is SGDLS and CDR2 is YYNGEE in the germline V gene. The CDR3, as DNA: TGTGCCAGCAGCGTCGATCCCCAGACTAACTATGGCTACACCTTC. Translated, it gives CASSVDPQTNYGYTF.

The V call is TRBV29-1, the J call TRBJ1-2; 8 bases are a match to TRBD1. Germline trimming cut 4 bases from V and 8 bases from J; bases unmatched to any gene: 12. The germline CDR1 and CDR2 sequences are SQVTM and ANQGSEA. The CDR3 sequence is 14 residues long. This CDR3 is CSVALTLDRVGYTF. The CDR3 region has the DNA TGCAGCGTTGCGCTTACACTGGACAGGGTCGGCTACACCTTC.

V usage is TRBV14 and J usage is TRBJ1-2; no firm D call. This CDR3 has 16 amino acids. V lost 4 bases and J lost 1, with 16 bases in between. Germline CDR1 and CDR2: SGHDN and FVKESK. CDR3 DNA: TGTGCCAGCAGCCCAAGTCGGTCGATAATTAACTATGGCTACACCTTC. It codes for CASSPSRSIINYGYTF.

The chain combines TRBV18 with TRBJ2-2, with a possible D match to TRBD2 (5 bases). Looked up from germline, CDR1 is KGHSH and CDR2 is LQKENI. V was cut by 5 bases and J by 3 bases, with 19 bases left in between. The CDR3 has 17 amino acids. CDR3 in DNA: TGTGCCAGCTCAGAGGTAGTCCCTTCGCGGGACACCGGGGAGCTGTTTTTT. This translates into CASSEVVPSRDTGELFF.

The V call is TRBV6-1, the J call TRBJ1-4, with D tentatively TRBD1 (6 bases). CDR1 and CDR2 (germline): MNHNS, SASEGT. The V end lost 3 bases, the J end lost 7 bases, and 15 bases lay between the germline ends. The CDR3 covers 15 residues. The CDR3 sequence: CASSDMAGDGEKLFF. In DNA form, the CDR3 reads TGTGCCAGCAGTGATATGGCAGGGGATGGTGAAAAACTGTTTTTT.

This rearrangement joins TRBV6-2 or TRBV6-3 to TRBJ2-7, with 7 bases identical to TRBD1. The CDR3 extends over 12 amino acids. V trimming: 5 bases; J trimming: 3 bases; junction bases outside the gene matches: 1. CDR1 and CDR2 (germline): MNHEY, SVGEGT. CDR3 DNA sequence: TGTGCCAGCAGTGGGACAGTCTACGAGCAGTACTTC. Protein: CASSGTVYEQYF.

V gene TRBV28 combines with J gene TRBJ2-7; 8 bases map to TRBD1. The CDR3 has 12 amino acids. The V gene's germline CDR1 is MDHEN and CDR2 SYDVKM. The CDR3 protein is CAVDRERSEQYF. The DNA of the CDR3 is TGTGCTGTGGACAGGGAGAGGAGCGAGCAGTACTTC.

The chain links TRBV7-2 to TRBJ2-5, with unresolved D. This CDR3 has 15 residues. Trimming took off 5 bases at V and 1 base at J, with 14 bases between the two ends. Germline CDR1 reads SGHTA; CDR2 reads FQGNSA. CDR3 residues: CASSEPWALQETQYF. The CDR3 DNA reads TGTGCCAGCAGCGAACCTTGGGCCCTCCAAGAGACCCAGTACTTC.

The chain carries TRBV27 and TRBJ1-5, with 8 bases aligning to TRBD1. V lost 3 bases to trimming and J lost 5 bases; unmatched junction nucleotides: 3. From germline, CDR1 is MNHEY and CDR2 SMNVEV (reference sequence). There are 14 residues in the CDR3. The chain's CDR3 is CASSFQGAYQPQHF. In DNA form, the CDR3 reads TGTGCCAGCAGTTTCCAGGGGGCTTATCAGCCCCAGCATTTT.

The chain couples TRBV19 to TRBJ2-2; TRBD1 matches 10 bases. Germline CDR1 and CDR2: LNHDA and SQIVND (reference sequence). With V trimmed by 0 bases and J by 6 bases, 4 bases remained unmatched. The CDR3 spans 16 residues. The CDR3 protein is CASSIEGQGIPGELFF. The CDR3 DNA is TGTGCCAGTAGTATAGAGGGACAGGGGATACCCGGGGAGCTGTTTTTT. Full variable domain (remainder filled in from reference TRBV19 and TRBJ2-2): DGGITQSPKYLFRKEGQNVTLSCEQNLNHDAMYWYRQDPGQGLRLIYYSQIVNDFQKGDIAEGYSVSREKKESFPLTVTSAQKNPTAFYLCASSIEGQGIPGELFFGEGSRLTVL.

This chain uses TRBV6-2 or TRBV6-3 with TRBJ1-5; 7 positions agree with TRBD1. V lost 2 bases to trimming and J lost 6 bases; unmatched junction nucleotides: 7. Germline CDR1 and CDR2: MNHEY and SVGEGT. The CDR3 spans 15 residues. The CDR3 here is CASSYIETGSQPQHF. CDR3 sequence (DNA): TGTGCCAGCAGTTACATCGAGACAGGGAGTCAGCCCCAGCATTTT.

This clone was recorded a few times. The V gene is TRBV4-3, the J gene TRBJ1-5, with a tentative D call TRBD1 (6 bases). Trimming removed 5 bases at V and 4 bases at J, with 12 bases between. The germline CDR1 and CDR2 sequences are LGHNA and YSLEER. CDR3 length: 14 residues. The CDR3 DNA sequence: TGCGCCAGCAGCATCCAAACAGGGAATCAGCCCCAGCATTTT. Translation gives CASSIQTGNQPQHF.

The CDR3 spells CASSLDGQSNTGELFF. CDR3 coding DNA: TGCGCCAGCAGCTTGGACGGACAATCGAACACCGGGGAGCTGTTTTTT. V is TRBV5-1 and J is TRBJ2-2; maybe TRBD1 (5 bases). Germline V gene sequence: CDR1 SGHRS, CDR2 YFSETQ. This CDR3 comprises 16 residues. The V gene lost 0 bases and the J gene lost 0 bases, with 9 bases spanning the gap. Together with reference TRBV5-1 and TRBJ2-2, the CDR3 gives the full variable domain: KAGVTQTPRYLIKTRGQQVTLSCSPISGHRSVSWYQQTPGQGLQFLFEYFSETQRNKGNFPGRFSGRQFSNSRSEMNVSTLELGDSALYLCASSLDGQSNTGELFFGEGSRLTVL.